This T cell receptor beta chain originates from a study of blood T cell repertoires in COVID-19. Study overall: Acute-phase and convalescent COVID-19 samples originated in the United States, Italy and Spain. PBMCs, B-cell-depleted T cells, or T cells provided the cDNA or gDNA that made up the material.

Germline V lookup: CDR1 MDHEN, CDR2 SYDVKM. With V trimmed by 4 bases and J by 4 bases, 6 bases remained unmatched. There are 14 residues in the CDR3. Authors' processing steps: Amplification with reference gene primers provided the estimates of nucleated cell counts. The protocol was immunoSEQ multiplex PCR, while the TCRdb copy is restricted to in-frame clones and leaves out a portion. V and J calls and clone size are copied from that table; D and trimming were computed from the DNA. Here the sample spans fewer than 300,000 clones, 87% being singletons. The clonotype originates from a woman aged 45-60 years with acute or convalescent COVID-19. J is TRBJ2-5 and V is TRBV28, with 7 bases aligning to TRBD1. The sample taken for sequencing was peripheral blood. The CDR3 loop is CASSSQGRGETQYF. Here the CDR3 DNA reads TGTGCCAGCAGTTCACAGGGGCGTGGAGAGACCCAGTACTTC.